This T cell receptor beta chain was sequenced in a study of molecular identifiers for immune sequencing clone quantification. Listed TCR primers, together with previously described methods, were used for the bulk TCR libraries. TCRdb analysed the PCR reads with MiXCR anew, one entry per CDR3 protein. This table has about half a million distinct CDR3 sequences, about 25% appearing once. This CDR3 comprises 17 residues. With RNA at 10%, 30% or 50%, naive CD8 libraries came from around 20,000 to 990,000 sorted cells. Many counts were recorded for this clonotype. The clonotype was recovered from a human donor in good health. Some libraries in this study had Jurkat cell RNA spiked in. V and J are TRBV21-1 and TRBJ1-5; the D segment call TRBD1 is taken from the table without a DNA check. TRBV21-1 is an annotated pseudogene. What was sequenced was naive CD8+ T cells from blood, with Jurkat cell RNA spiked in. The subset here: FACS-sorted CD8+CD4-CCR7+CD45RA+ naive T cells. CDR3 protein: CASSKGSPRGLCQPQHF. DNA for the CDR3: TGTGCCAGCAGCAAAGGTTCCCCCAGGGGGCTCTGTCAGCCCCAGCATTTT.